This T cell receptor beta chain was identified in a study of T cells in Graves' hyperthyroidism and ophthalmopathy (dated by TCRdb to about 2019). Regarding the complete study: Peripheral blood was sampled at the time of initial diagnosis, prior to any treatment. TCR V-J signatures able to tell the groups apart were searched for in a discovery cohort of about a hundred patients, of whom around 43 had Graves' ophthalmopathy and under 65 had stable Graves' hyperthyroidism. Whether ophthalmopathy could be predicted prospectively was tested in an independent validation cohort made up of about 18 hyperthyroidism patients plus 17 patients who later progressed to ophthalmopathy. The approximately 98 discovery patients were randomly divided into training and test sets at a 7:3 ratio. The study also compared thyroid tissue and blood T-cell repertoires from five or six Graves' hyperthyroidism patients. Following sampling, methimazole starting at 30 mg daily was given to hyperthyroidism patients, and high-dose intravenous methylprednisolone was given to ophthalmopathy patients. The paper reports TCR Vbeta CDR3 sequencing of 135 peripheral blood samples: fewer than 50 ophthalmopathy, approximately 74 hyperthyroidism and 17 progressor patients.

The paper as a whole reports these results and caveats: Ophthalmopathy was separated from stable hyperthyroidism by a 13 V-J signature model, with approximately 85% sensitivity and 81% to 82% specificity obtained in cross-validation and 80%/75% obtained in testing. In validation, progression to ophthalmopathy was predicted by the model with approximately 67% sensitivity and just over 72% specificity, a median of about 6.8 months before onset. Most expanded thyroid clonotypes (frequency above 0.001) were also detected in blood, a finding suggesting that blood repertoires may reflect thyroid immune responses. No statistical method was used to fix the sample size in advance, and group allocation was not hidden from the investigators.

Ophthalmopathy patients had moderately to severely active disease, with a Clinical Activity Score of 3 or more, a NOSPECS grade of 4 or more, and a disease duration of less than 3 months. Patients with uncontrolled infections, other autoimmune diseases, pregnancy or lactation were excluded. Diagnoses were based on clinical symptoms, serum thyroxine and TRAb, thyroid ultrasound and orbital computed tomography. PBMCs were separated from roughly 10 ml of fresh peripheral blood using Ficoll-Paque density gradient centrifugation. Total RNA was extracted using Trizol reagent, and RNA quality was assessed on an Agilent 2100 Bioanalyzer. The TCR beta CDR3 regions were amplified from the RNA transcripts. The first round of RT-PCR for the TCR CDR3 was performed with the HTBI primer set and the Qiagen OneStep RT-PCR kit. Libraries were constructed in a second round of multiplex PCR, after which size selection and purification were performed. Paired-end sequencing of the libraries was performed with 100 bp reads on an Illumina HiSeq2000. Per the authors' processing: SOAPnuke was used to process the raw data, removing reads that contained adapters or uncalled bases, had a mean Phred below 15, or lacked an exact match to the constant primer or identifier. COPE v1.2.5 was used to merge high-quality paired reads, and clonotypes were defined as unique nucleotide sequences. Clonotypes were aligned to IMGT TRBV, TRBD and TRBJ reference segments using MiTCR v1.1. The analysis was restricted to V-J combinations with a frequency above 0.0001, which together covered just over 99% of the repertoires. The TCS score was defined as F50 (clonal expansion) divided by E x V (chaos), with BLOSUM62-based TCRdist calculated between CDR3 peptides within each V-J. Welch's t-statistics and random forest reduced roughly 540 V-J features to 13, which were used in a naive Bayes classifier (R e1071). TCRdb applied fastp at Q25 and MiXCR to the public reads, then kept only in-frame beta chains. Each entry is one CDR3 protein sequence, shown with its most common DNA and genes. The V and J calls come from TCRdb's annotation, not from the publication. The sample table records nearly 250,000 distinct CDR3 sequences; roughly 17% of these occur just once. The top ten clonotypes cover around 30% of the sample.

This clonotype was seen a handful of times. No cognate antigen has been identified for it. No much larger clonotype is one base removed from it; base qualities were not supplied. Sample: blood. The receptor's source is a woman aged 18-29 years with Graves' ophthalmopathy.

The CDR3 reads CATSSISGTDTYEQYF. At the DNA level, the sequence is TGTGCCACCAGCAGTATCTCAGGGACAGACACCTACGAGCAGTACTTC. The chain employs TRBV15 and TRBJ2-7; 7 of the junction bases match TRBD1. Clipping removes 3 bases from V and 2 bases from J, with 10 as the unmatched junction base count. From its cysteine to its phenylalanine, the CDR3 spans 16 amino acids. The only DNA kept is the CDR3, 48 bases in frame from the first base. For CDR1 and CDR2, the germline V gene (reference sequence) lists LNHNV and YYDKDF.